This T cell receptor (beta chain) was observed in a study of OX40 agonist ivuxolimab in advanced cancers. Study-level information: People in dose escalation had one of these cancers: hepatocellular carcinoma, melanoma, renal cell or head and neck cancer. Partial responses occurred in Three dose-escalation patients, one with hepatocellular carcinoma and two with cutaneous melanoma.

Cycle 7 day 1, cycle 4 day 1, and baseline were the timepoints at which blood was sampled. Points on this clone: Its matching antigen is unknown.

V was trimmed by 0 bases and J by 4 bases, leaving 10 bases between them. The germline V gene has CDR1 SGHDT and CDR2 YYEEEE. The CDR3 contains 14 residues. Measured with immunoSEQ multiplex PCR; TCRdb has only the in-frame clones, and not every one. This repertoire shows tens of thousands of clones, 70% to 90% found once; its top ten account for 0.25% to 0.35%. General study points: Among expanded peripheral T cells, antigen specificity went undetermined.

This specimen consisted of CD4+ or CD8+ T cells sorted from blood, obtained in a trial of the OX40 agonist ivuxolimab. This TCR was sampled from an adult with an advanced solid tumor such as melanoma, head and neck, liver or kidney cancer. The chain links TRBV5-6 to TRBJ1-2, with a possible D match to TRBD1 (5 bases). Here the CDR3 reads CASSLGGTFYGYTF. CDR3 coding DNA: TGTGCCAGCAGCTTGGGGGGGACCTTCTATGGCTACACCTTC.